This T cell receptor beta chain was found in a study of vaccination effects on CD4 cells after COVID-19. Study-wide results and caveats: There was marked clonal contraction among infection- and vaccine-induced clones late after vaccination.

Under the ViraFEST assay, PBMC were stimulated with viral peptide pools so that antigen-specific CD4+ T cells expanded. Sequencing was performed afterwards. Isolation of CD4+ T cells took place after approximately 10 days of culture. After over 1.5 million PBMC were placed in each well, they were cultured with approximately 10 IU/ml IL-2 and approximately 10 ug/ml peptides. Turning to this clone: The antigen is not known.

The assay was immunoSEQ multiplex PCR, and TCRdb's table has in-frame clones only and misses some. Seen here are 45,000 to 65,000 clones, over 75% observed once, and the top ten hold approximately 2.4%. CDR1 and CDR2 from the germline V gene are KGHSH and LQKENI. J gave up 3 bases and V 0 bases, and 10 bases lay outside the gene matches. The CDR3 is 18 amino acids. This specimen consisted of CD4+ T cells from PBMCs cultured with HCoV-229E spike peptides, obtained before COVID-19 vaccination. The rearrangement uses TRBV18 and TRBJ1-1; TRBD1 matches 10 bases. This receptor was obtained from a human donor who received a COVID-19 vaccine. CDR3 nucleotides: TGTGCCAGCTCACCACCAAGGGGACAGGGGATCCGGTACACTGAAGCTTTCTTT. The encoded protein is CASSPPRGQGIRYTEAFF.